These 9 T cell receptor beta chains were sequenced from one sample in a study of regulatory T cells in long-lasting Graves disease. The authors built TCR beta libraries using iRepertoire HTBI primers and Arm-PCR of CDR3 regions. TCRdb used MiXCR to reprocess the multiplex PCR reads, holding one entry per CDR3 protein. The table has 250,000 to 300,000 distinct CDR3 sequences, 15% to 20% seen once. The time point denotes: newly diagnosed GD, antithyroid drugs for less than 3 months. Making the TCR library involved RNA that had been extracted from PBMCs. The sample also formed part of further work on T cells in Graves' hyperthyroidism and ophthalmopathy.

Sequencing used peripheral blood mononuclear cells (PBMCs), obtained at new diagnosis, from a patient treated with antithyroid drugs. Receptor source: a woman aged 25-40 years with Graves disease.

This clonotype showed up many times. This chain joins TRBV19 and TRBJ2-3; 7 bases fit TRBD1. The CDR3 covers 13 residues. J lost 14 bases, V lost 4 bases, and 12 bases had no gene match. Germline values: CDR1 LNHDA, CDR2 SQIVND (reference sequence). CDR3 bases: TGTGCCAGTAGTAGACAGGGACGAGATAGGGCGTATTTT. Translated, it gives CASSRQGRDRAYF.

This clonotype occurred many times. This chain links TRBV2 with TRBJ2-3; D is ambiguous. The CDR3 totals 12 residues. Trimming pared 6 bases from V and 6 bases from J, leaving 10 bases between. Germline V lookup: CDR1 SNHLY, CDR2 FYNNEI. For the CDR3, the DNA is TGTGCCAGCAGAGTCATCGCGGATACGCAGTATTTT. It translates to CASRVIADTQYF.

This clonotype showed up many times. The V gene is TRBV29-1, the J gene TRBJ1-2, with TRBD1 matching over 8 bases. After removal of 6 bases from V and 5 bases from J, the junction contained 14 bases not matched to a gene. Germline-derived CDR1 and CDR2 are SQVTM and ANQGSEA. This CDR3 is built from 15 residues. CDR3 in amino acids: CSVPAKKRTGYGYTF. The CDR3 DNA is TGCAGCGTGCCCGCAAAGAAAAGGACAGGGTATGGCTACACCTTC.

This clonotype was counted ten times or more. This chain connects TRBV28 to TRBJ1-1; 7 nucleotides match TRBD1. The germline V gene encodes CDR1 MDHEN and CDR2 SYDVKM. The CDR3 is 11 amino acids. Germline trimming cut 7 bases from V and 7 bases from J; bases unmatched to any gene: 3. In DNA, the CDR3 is TGTGCCAGCAACAGGGGATTTGAAGCTTTCTTT. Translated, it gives CASNRGFEAFF.

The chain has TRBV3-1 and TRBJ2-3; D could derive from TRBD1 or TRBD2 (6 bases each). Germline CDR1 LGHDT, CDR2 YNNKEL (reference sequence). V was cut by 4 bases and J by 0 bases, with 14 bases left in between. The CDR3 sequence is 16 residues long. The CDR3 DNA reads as TGTGCCAGCAGCCGGGGGGCGGGACGAAGCACAGATACGCAGTATTTT. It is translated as CASSRGAGRSTDTQYF.

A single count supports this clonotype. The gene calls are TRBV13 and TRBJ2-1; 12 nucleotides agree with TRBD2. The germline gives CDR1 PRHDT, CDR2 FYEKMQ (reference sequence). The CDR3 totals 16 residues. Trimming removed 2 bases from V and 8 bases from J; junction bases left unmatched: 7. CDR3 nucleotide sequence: TGTGCCAGCAGCTTATGGCTAGCGGGAGGGTTCGATGAGCAGTTCTTC. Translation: CASSLWLAGGFDEQFF. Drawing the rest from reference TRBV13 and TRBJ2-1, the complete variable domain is AAGVIQSPRHLIKEKRETATLKCYPIPRHDTVYWYQQGPGQDPQFLISFYEKMQSDKGSIPDRFSAQQFSDYHSELNMSSLELGDSALYFCASSLWLAGGFDEQFFGPGTRLTVL.

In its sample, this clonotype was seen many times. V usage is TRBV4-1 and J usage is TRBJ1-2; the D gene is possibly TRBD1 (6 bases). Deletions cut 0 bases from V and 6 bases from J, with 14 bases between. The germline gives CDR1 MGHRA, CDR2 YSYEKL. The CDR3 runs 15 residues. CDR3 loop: CASSQDPGQSHGYTF. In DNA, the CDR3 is TGCGCCAGCAGCCAAGACCCAGGACAGAGCCATGGCTACACCTTC.

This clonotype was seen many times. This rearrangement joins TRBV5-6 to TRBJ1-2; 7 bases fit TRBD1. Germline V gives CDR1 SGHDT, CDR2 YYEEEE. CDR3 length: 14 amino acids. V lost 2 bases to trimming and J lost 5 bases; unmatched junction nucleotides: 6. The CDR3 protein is CASSLGQARYGYTF. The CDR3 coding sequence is TGTGCCAGCAGCTTAGGACAGGCGAGGTATGGCTACACCTTC.

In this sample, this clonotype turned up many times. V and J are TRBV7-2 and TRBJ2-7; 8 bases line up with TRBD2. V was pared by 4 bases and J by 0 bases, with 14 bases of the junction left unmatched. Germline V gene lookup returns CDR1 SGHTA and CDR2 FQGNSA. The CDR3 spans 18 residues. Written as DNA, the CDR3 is TGTGCCAGCAGCTCCCCCGGGGGGCGGCGGGGGGTCTCCTACGAGCAGTACTTC. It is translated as CASSSPGGRRGVSYEQYF.